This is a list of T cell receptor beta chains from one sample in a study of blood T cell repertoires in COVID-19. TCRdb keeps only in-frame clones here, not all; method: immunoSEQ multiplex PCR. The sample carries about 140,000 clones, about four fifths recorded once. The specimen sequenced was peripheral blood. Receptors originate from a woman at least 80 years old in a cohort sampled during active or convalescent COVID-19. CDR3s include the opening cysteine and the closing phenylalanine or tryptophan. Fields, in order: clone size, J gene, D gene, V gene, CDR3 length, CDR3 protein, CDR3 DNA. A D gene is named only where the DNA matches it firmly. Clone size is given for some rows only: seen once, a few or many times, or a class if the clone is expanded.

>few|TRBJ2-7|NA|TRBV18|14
CASSPPSLPYEQYF
TGTGCCAGCTCACCCCCTAGTCTGCCCTACGAGCAGTACTTC
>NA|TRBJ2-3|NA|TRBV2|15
CASSLSGTSTDTQYF
TGTGCCAGCAGTCTTTCCGGGACTAGCACAGATACGCAGTATTTT
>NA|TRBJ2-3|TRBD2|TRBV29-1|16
CSVEERTSSFPDTQYF
TGCAGCGTTGAAGAAAGGACTAGCTCTTTCCCAGATACGCAGTATTTT
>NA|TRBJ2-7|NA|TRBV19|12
CASSGRGYEQYF
TGTGCCAGTAGTGGCCGGGGATACGAGCAGTACTTC
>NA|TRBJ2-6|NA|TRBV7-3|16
CASTPGWGAGANVLTF
TGTGCCAGCACTCCGGGGTGGGGAGCTGGGGCCAACGTCCTGACTTTC
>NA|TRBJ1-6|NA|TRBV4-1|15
CASSQGQGPNSPLHF
TGCGCCAGCAGCCAAGGTCAGGGCCCGAATTCACCCCTCCACTTT
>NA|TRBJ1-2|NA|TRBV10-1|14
CASTSTGRWDGYTF
TGCGCCAGCACCTCGACCGGGAGGTGGGACGGCTACACCTTC
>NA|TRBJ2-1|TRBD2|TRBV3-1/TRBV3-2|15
CASSSTSGGRDEQFF
TGTGCCAGCAGTTCAACTAGCGGGGGCAGGGATGAGCAGTTCTTC
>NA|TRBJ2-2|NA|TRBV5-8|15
CASSLVPLYTGELFF
TGTGCCAGCAGCTTGGTTCCGTTATACACCGGGGAGCTGTTTTTT
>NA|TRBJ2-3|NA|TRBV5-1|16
CASSLASGSGTDTQYF
TGCGCCAGCAGCTTGGCCTCGGGGTCGGGCACAGATACGCAGTATTTT
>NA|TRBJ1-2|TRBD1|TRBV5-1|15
CASSWGQPLVYGYTF
TGCGCCAGCAGCTGGGGACAGCCCCTCGTTTATGGCTACACCTTC
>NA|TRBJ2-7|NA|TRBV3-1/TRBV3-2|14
CASSQDPSSYEQYF
TGTGCCAGCAGCCAAGACCCGAGCTCCTACGAGCAGTACTTC
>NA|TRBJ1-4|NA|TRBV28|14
CASSLNGRREKLFF
TGTGCCAGCAGTTTAAACGGGAGGAGGGAAAAACTGTTTTTT
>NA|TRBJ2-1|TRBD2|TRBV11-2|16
CASSFPGLAGVYEQFF
TGTGCCAGCAGCTTTCCAGGCCTAGCGGGGGTCTATGAGCAGTTCTTC
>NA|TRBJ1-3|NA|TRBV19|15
CASSTIQFSGNTIYF
TGTGCCAGTAGTACGATACAGTTCTCTGGAAACACCATATATTTT